Listed here are 4 T cell receptor beta chains from one sample, sequenced in a study of T-cell reconstitution after alpha-beta-depleted transplantation in children. Unique molecular identifiers featured in how the TCRbeta library was prepared. TCRdb processed the PCR reads anew with MiXCR; each CDR3 protein has one entry. This table holds some 600,000 distinct CDR3 sequences, roughly 15% found once. This specimen was PBMCs from the stem cell graft donor, taken from the stem cell graft. The receptors come from a human donor who donated a stem cell graft to a child with acute myeloid leukemia.

This clonotype was seen a few times. This rearrangement joins TRBV7-2 to TRBJ1-5; D is unresolved. The germline CDR1 and CDR2 sequences are SGHTA and FQGNSA. Deletions cut 2 bases from V and 4 bases from J, with 9 bases between. CDR3 length: 14 residues. For the CDR3, the DNA is TGTGCCAGCAGCTTAAGCCCCCAAAATCAGCCCCAGCATTTT. This sequence encodes CASSLSPQNQPQHF. Filled out from reference TRBV7-2 and TRBJ1-5, the complete variable domain reads GAGVSQSPSNKVTEKGKDVELRCDPISGHTALYWYRQSLGQGLEFLIYFQGNSAPDKSGLPSDRFSAERTGGSVSTLTIQRTQQEDSAVYLCASSLSPQNQPQHFGDGTRLSIL.

Of note for this clonotype: This could be a read error, since a much larger clone is one nucleotide away. The chain has TRBV6-2 or TRBV6-3 and TRBJ2-1; D may be TRBD1 (5 bases). The CDR3 is 17 residues long. CDR1 is MNHEY and CDR2 is SVGEGT in the germline V gene. The CDR3 bases are TGTGCCAGCAGTTACTCGGGGCTATTCGGCTCCTACAATGGGCAGTTCTTC. Translated, it gives CASSYSGLFGSYNGQFF.

The chain links TRBV7-9 to TRBJ1-6; D not certain. CDR1 is SEHNR, CDR2 FQNEAQ, per germline (reference sequence). CDR3 size: 14 residues. Trimming took off 5 bases at V and 6 bases at J, with 11 bases between the two ends. The CDR3 spells CASSRVLGNSPLHF. The CDR3 DNA is TGTGCCAGCAGCCGGGTGTTGGGTAATTCACCCCTCCACTTT.

This clonotype was detected a few times. This chain links TRBV29-1 with TRBJ2-1, with D unresolved. This CDR3 spans 15 amino acids. CDR1 is SQVTM and CDR2 is ANQGSEA in the germline V gene. V dropped 2 bases and J dropped 2 bases, with 13 bases sitting between them. The CDR3 coding sequence is TGCAGCGTTGAACCACCCCTGGAAGCCTACAATGAGCAGTTCTTC. Its protein is CSVEPPLEAYNEQFF.